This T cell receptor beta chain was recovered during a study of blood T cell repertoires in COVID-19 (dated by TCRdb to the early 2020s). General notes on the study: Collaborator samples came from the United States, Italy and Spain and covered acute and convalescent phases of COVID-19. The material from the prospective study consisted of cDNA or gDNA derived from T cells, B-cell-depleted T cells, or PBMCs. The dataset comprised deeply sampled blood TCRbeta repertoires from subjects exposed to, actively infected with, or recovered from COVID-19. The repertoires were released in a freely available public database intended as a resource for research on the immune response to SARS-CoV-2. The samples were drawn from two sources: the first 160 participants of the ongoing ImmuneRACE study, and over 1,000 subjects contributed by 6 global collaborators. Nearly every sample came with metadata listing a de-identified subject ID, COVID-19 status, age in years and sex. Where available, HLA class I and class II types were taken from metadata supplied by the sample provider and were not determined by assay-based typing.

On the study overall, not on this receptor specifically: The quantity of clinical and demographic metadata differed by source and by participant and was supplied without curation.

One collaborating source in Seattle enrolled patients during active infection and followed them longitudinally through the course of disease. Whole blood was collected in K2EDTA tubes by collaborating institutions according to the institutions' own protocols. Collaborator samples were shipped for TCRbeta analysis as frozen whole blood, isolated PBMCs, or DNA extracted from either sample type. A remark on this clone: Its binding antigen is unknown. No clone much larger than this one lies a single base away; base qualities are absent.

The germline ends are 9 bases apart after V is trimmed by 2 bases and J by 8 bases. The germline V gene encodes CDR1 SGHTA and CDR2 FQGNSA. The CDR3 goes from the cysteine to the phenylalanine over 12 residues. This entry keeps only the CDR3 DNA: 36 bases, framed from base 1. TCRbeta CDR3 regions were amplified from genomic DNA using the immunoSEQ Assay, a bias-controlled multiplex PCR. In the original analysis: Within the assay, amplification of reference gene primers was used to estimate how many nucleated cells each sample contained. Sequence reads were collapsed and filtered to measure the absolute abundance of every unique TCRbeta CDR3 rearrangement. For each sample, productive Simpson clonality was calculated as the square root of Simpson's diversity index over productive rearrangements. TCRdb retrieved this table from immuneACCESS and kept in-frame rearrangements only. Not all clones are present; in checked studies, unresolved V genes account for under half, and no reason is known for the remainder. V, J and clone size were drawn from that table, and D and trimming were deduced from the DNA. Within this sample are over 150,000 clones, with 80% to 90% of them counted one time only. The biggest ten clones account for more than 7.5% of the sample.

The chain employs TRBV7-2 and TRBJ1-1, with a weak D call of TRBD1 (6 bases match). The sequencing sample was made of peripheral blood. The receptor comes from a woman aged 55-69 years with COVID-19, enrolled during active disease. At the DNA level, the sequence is TGTGCCAGCAGCTTATTTGGGACAGAAGCTTTCTTT. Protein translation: CASSLFGTEAFF.